This T cell receptor beta chain derives from a study of regulatory T cells in long-lasting Graves disease. The wider study: A definition of persistent Graves' disease required over 5 years of antithyroid drugs plus positive TSH receptor antibodies.

The CDR3 is 16 amino acids. CDR1 and CDR2 (germline): MNHEY, SVGAGI. V lost 0 bases and J lost 4, with 12 bases in between. Documented time point: persistent/refractory GD, antithyroid drugs over 5 years with positive TRAb. Following extraction of RNA from PBMCs, that RNA was used to make the TCR library. Arm-PCR of CDR3 regions and iRepertoire HTBI primers were used to build TCR beta libraries. As handled by the study authors: Analysis of the samples identified 50 to 65 TRBV and around 15 TRBJ segments. TCRdb passed the multiplex PCR reads through MiXCR, listing each CDR3 protein once. These V and J calls originate from TCRdb's pipeline instead of the authors' own analysis. The data contain roughly 300,000 distinct CDR3 sequences, 22% of them singletons.

This rearrangement joins TRBV6-5 to TRBJ2-2, with D perhaps matching TRBD2 (7 bases). The sequences come from peripheral blood mononuclear cells (PBMCs), collected when the disease was refractory, from a patient treated with antithyroid drugs. The sequence derives from a female donor with Graves disease. CDR3: CASSYSGEGGTGELFF. The CDR3, as DNA: TGTGCCAGCAGTTACTCTGGGGAGGGGGGCACCGGGGAGCTGTTTTTT.